This T cell receptor beta chain originates from a study of blood T cell repertoires in COVID-19. Study details: Material from acute and convalescent COVID-19 was sourced from the United States, Italy and Spain. PBMCs, B-cell-depleted T cells, or T cells provided the cDNA or gDNA that made up the material.

Profiling relied on immunoSEQ multiplex PCR, and the TCRdb table lists in-frame clones only, not all of them. The table includes hundreds of thousands of clones, about nine tenths detected once. With 5 bases clipped from V and 6 bases from J, the junction kept 11 bases outside the gene matches. This CDR3 has 15 residues. Per germline, CDR1 SNHLY and CDR2 FYNNEI. This chain links TRBV2 with TRBJ2-7; 9 bases are shared with TRBD1. The receptor's source is a woman aged 25-40 years with active or convalescent COVID-19. Sequencing was performed on peripheral blood. CDR3 amino acids: CASSRTGEGLSEQYF. CDR3 in DNA: TGTGCCAGCAGTAGGACAGGGGAGGGTCTCTCCGAGCAGTACTTC.